These 18 T cell receptor beta chains came from one sample sequenced in a study of OX40 agonist ivuxolimab in advanced cancers. Assay used: immunoSEQ multiplex PCR; TCRdb lists only in-frame clones, some missing. The sample lists 81,000 or so clones, around nine tenths seen once, with about 0.45% in the top ten. The source material was CD4+ or CD8+ T cells sorted from blood, sampled in a trial of the OX40 agonist ivuxolimab. The source is an adult with an advanced solid tumor such as melanoma, head and neck, liver or kidney cancer.

This clone has only one observation. The chain has TRBV6-5 and TRBJ1-3; 10 bases are a match to TRBD1. The CDR3 is made up of 15 amino acids. Germline lookup yields CDR1 MNHEY and CDR2 SVGAGI. Trimming removed 6 bases from V and 3 bases from J; junction bases left unmatched: 5. The CDR3 spells CASSRTGGIGNTIYF. The DNA for the CDR3 is TGTGCCAGCAGCCGGACAGGGGGAATTGGAAACACCATATATTTT.

This chain joins TRBV19 and TRBJ1-2; D gene unclear. With 5 bases removed from V and 2 bases from J, the gap between germline ends came to 24 bases. The CDR3 extends over 18 amino acids. CDR1 is LNHDA, CDR2 SQIVND, per germline (reference sequence). CDR3 protein: CASSVDGQFIGMNYGYTF. Here the CDR3 DNA reads TGTGCCAGTAGTGTCGACGGTCAGTTTATCGGAATGAACTATGGCTACACCTTC.

On this clone itself: This is likely a read error, given that the CDR3 carries no conserved phenylalanine or tryptophan at its end. This rearrangement joins TRBV5-1 to TRBJ1-6; 9 bases line up with TRBD1. V gave up 5 bases and J gave up 9 bases; unmatched junction bases: 6. Germline CDR1 is SGHRS and CDR2 is YFSETQ. The CDR3 is made up of 14 amino acids. The CDR3 sequence is CASRAGTGISPLHL. The CDR3 region has the DNA TGCGCCAGCAGGGCCGGGACAGGGATTTCACCCCTCCACCTT.

Notes on this clone: A read error may produce the germline difference seen at one junction end. The chain joins TRBV5-6 to TRBJ2-1; TRBD2 matches at 7 bases. This CDR3 contains 16 residues. The germline V gene encodes CDR1 SGHDT and CDR2 YYEEEE. CDR3 loop: CASSPRGVQFRAGMVF. The CDR3 DNA follows: TGTGCCAGCAGCCCACGGGGGGTCCAGTTCCGGGCCGGAATGGTCTTC.

The rearrangement uses TRBV4-2 and TRBJ2-7, with 7 bases aligning to TRBD2. Germline values: CDR1 LGHNA, CDR2 YNFKEQ. Trimming at V came to 0 bases and at J to 0 bases, leaving 11 bases not matched to a gene. This CDR3 is 18 amino acids long. CDR3 nucleotides: TGTGCCAGCAGCCAAGATCTCCCCTCCGGGACTACCTCCTACGAGCAGTACTTC. It is translated as CASSQDLPSGTTSYEQYF.

The rearrangement links TRBV5-1 to TRBJ1-2; tentative D call: TRBD1 (5 bases). Trimming took off 0 bases at V and 5 bases at J, with 11 bases between the two ends. Germline CDR1 reads SGHRS; CDR2 reads YFSETQ. This CDR3 spans 14 amino acids. The CDR3 spells CASSLGGGEYGYTF. Written as DNA, the CDR3 is TGCGCCAGCAGCTTGGGCGGGGGTGAATATGGCTACACCTTC.

The V and J genes are TRBV6-1 and TRBJ2-5; D not resolved. V lost 3 bases to trimming and J lost 14 bases, with 10 bases between them. CDR1 is MNHNS and CDR2 is SASEGT in the germline V gene. This CDR3 comprises 10 residues. CDR3 amino acids: CASSEEWRYF. CDR3 sequence (DNA): TGTGCCAGCAGTGAGGAGTGGCGTTACTTC.

This chain links TRBV28 with TRBJ1-6; TRBD1 is a possible D gene (6 bases). The CDR3 has 15 amino acids. Germline CDR1 MDHEN, CDR2 SYDVKM. Trimming took off 7 bases at V and 9 bases at J, with 19 bases between the two ends. The CDR3 spells CASKEGEVWGSPLHF. In DNA form, the CDR3 reads TGTGCCAGCAAGGAGGGGGAGGTCTGGGGTTCACCCCTCCACTTT.

This clone was seen only once. V is TRBV5-1 and J is TRBJ2-2; the D is unclear. The CDR3 loop spans 16 amino acids. Deletions cut 7 bases from V and 4 bases from J, with 20 bases between. Germline assignment: CDR1 SGHRS and CDR2 YFSETQ. The CDR3 protein is CASASRGTQITGELFF. The CDR3 DNA follows: TGCGCCAGCGCCTCTCGCGGCACCCAAATCACCGGGGAGCTGTTTTTT. The complete variable domain, with remaining parts taken from reference TRBV5-1 and TRBJ2-2, reads KAGVTQTPRYLIKTRGQQVTLSCSPISGHRSVSWYQQTPGQGLQFLFEYFSETQRNKGNFPGRFSGRQFSNSRSEMNVSTLELGDSALYLCASASRGTQITGELFFGEGSRLTVL.

The J gene is TRBJ2-1, the V gene TRBV5-1; D tentatively fits TRBD1 or TRBD2 (6 bases each). V dropped 4 bases and J dropped 9 bases, with 20 bases sitting between them. The CDR3 has 15 residues. In germline, CDR1 is SGHRS, CDR2 YFSETQ. CDR3: CASSPSGAGGSEQFF. The CDR3 DNA follows: TGCGCCAGCAGCCCCTCGGGGGCTGGAGGGAGTGAGCAGTTCTTC. Supplemented by reference TRBV5-1 and TRBJ2-1, the full variable domain reads KAGVTQTPRYLIKTRGQQVTLSCSPISGHRSVSWYQQTPGQGLQFLFEYFSETQRNKGNFPGRFSGRQFSNSRSEMNVSTLELGDSALYLCASSPSGAGGSEQFFGPGTRLTVL.

The V call is TRBV19, the J call TRBJ1-5; 12 positions match TRBD1. Per germline, CDR1 LNHDA and CDR2 SQIVND (reference sequence). The CDR3 totals 17 residues. The junction had 5 bases not matched to a gene; V was cut back by 4 bases and J by 1 base. Written as DNA, the CDR3 is TGTGCCAGTAGTAGGGGACAGGGGGCTCTAAGCAATCAGCCCCAGCATTTT. Its protein is CASSRGQGALSNQPQHF.

The chain is built from TRBV4-1 and TRBJ2-5, with 10 nucleotides matching TRBD2. This CDR3 comprises 16 residues. After removal of 0 bases from V and 4 bases from J, the junction contained 5 bases not matched to a gene. The germline V gene has CDR1 MGHRA and CDR2 YSYEKL. The CDR3 bases are TGCGCCAGCAGCCAAGATTGGCTAGCGGGGGTAGAGACCCAGTACTTC. This codes for CASSQDWLAGVETQYF.

The V and J genes are TRBV7-8 and TRBJ1-5; no firm D call. CDR3 length equals 17 residues. Trimming stripped 3 bases from V and 5 bases from J, with 20 bases between. The germline CDR1 and CDR2 sequences are SGHVS and FQNEAQ. CDR3 nucleotide sequence: TGTGCCAGCAGCTTTTTCGCCTTTCTAGCGACCGATCAGCCCCAGCATTTT. Protein: CASSFFAFLATDQPQHF.

The table lists this clone with a count of one. V usage is TRBV18 and J usage is TRBJ1-4; TRBD1 might be the D (5 bases). Trimming cost V 3 bases and J 5 bases, with 13 bases left between them. The CDR3 consists of 15 residues. Per the germline V gene, CDR1 is KGHSH and CDR2 is LQKENI. CDR3 nucleotides: TGTGCCAGCTCACCCGAGGTGGGGCCAAATGAAAAACTGTTTTTT. It is translated as CASSPEVGPNEKLFF.

The chain combines TRBV5-4 with TRBJ1-2; D is possibly TRBD1 (5 bases). The CDR3 is made up of 14 amino acids. Germline V gives CDR1 SGHNT, CDR2 YYREEE (reference sequence). V lost 2 bases, J lost 4 bases, and 12 bases lay in between. The CDR3 bases are TGTGCCAGCAGCTTATCGGACGGGGGCTATGGCTACACCTTC. This encodes CASSLSDGGYGYTF. Together with reference TRBV5-4 and TRBJ1-2, the CDR3 gives the full variable domain: ETGVTQSPTHLIKTRGQQVTLRCSSQSGHNTVSWYQQALGQGPQFIFQYYREEENGRGNFPPRFSGLQFPNYSSELNVNALELDDSALYLCASSLSDGGYGYTFGSGTRLTVV.

The chain is built from TRBV7-9 and TRBJ1-1; unclear D gene. CDR3 size: 13 residues. The germline CDR1 and CDR2 sequences are SEHNR and FQNEAQ (reference sequence). V was trimmed by 5 bases and J by 1 base, leaving 8 bases between them. CDR3 in amino acids: CASSLEQNTEAFF. Written as DNA, the CDR3 is TGTGCCAGCAGCCTTGAGCAGAACACTGAAGCTTTCTTT. Full variable domain (remainder filled in from reference TRBV7-9 and TRBJ1-1): DTGVSQNPRHKITKRGQNVTFRCDPISEHNRLYWYRQTLGQGPEFLTYFQNEAQLEKSRLLSDRFSAERPKGSFSTLEIQRTEQGDSAMYLCASSLEQNTEAFFGQGTRLTVV.

This rearrangement joins TRBV5-4 to TRBJ1-1, with D unresolved. This CDR3 contains 15 residues. V shed 4 bases and J shed 1 base, with 14 bases lying between them. The germline CDR1 and CDR2 sequences are SGHNT and YYREEE (reference sequence). CDR3 in DNA: TGTGCCAGCAGCACCCCGATGACGGGGAACACTGAAGCTTTCTTT. Translated, it gives CASSTPMTGNTEAFF.

This clone has a single count. The rearrangement joins TRBV28 to TRBJ1-5, with 7 nucleotides matching TRBD1. The germline V gene has CDR1 MDHEN and CDR2 SYDVKM. Trimming at V came to 6 bases and at J to 4 bases, leaving 3 bases not matched to a gene. The CDR3 has 13 residues. Here the CDR3 DNA reads TGTGCCAGCAGGGGCAGGGGGAATCAGCCCCAGCATTTT. Translating gives CASRGRGNQPQHF.